Below, 17 T cell receptor beta chains from the same sample are listed, as sequenced in a study of blood T cell repertoires in COVID-19. Here immunoSEQ multiplex PCR was the method, and the copy in TCRdb shows in-frame clones only, minus some. The profile shows a few hundred thousand clones, about 90% of them singletons. The sample consisted of PBMCs or T cells enriched from blood (not recorded which). Receptors originate from a man aged 25 to 45 who had recovered from COVID-19.

The gene calls are TRBV24-1 and TRBJ2-7; 14 bases match TRBD2. The ends lost 4 bases at V and 0 bases at J; junction bases unmatched: 4. Germline lookup yields CDR1 KGHDR and CDR2 SFDVKD. This CDR3 has 17 amino acids. The CDR3 region is CATSESGTSGSSYEQYF. For the CDR3, the DNA is TGTGCCACCAGTGAATCCGGGACTAGCGGGAGCTCCTACGAGCAGTACTTC.

The chain joins TRBV24-1 to TRBJ2-4; 11 bases line up with TRBD2. The CDR3 covers 17 residues. The germline CDR1 and CDR2 sequences are KGHDR and SFDVKD. Trimming removed 4 bases from V and 3 bases from J; junction bases left unmatched: 7. The CDR3 DNA sequence: TGTGCCACCAGTGACCCTGGGACTAGCGGAGACAAAAACATTCAGTACTTC. Protein sequence: CATSDPGTSGDKNIQYF.

The gene calls are TRBV28 and TRBJ2-6, with 9 positions matching TRBD1. The CDR3 has 16 amino acids. Germline CDR1 MDHEN, CDR2 SYDVKM. Trimming cost V 3 bases and J 0 bases; bases outside gene matches: 0. The CDR3 DNA follows: TGTGCCAGCAGTTTGGGACAGGGCTCTGGGGCCAACGTCCTGACTTTC. It yields the protein CASSLGQGSGANVLTF.

The chain carries TRBV9 and TRBJ1-1; possibly TRBD1 for D (5 bases). The CDR3 runs to 16 residues. The V gene lost 3 bases and the J gene lost 0 bases, with 15 bases spanning the gap. Germline CDR1 reads SGDLS; CDR2 reads YYNGEE. Here the CDR3 DNA reads TGTGCCAGCAGCGGAGACAGTTTCGCAATGAACACTGAAGCTTTCTTT. This sequence encodes CASSGDSFAMNTEAFF.

This clone was picked up one time. This chain uses TRBV7-9 with TRBJ1-2, with 11 bases that match TRBD1. The V segment lost 5 bases and the J segment 8 bases; nucleotides outside the gene matches: 4. The CDR3 length is 13 residues. From germline, CDR1 is SEHNR and CDR2 FQNEAQ (reference sequence). CDR3 nucleotides: TGTGCCAGCAGCCCGGGACAGGGGGGCGGCTACACCTTC. Translated, it gives CASSPGQGGGYTF.

The gene calls are TRBV25-1 and TRBJ2-1; TRBD2 matches at 7 bases. V shed 6 bases and J 2 bases; nucleotides not matched to a gene: 10. Germline-derived CDR1 and CDR2 are MGHDK and SYGVNS. CDR3 length equals 16 residues. CDR3 sequence (DNA): TGTGCCAGCAGCGACCGCGGACTAGGGGCCTACAATGAGCAGTTCTTC. Translating it yields CASSDRGLGAYNEQFF.

The J gene is TRBJ1-1, the V gene TRBV2; D is unclear. The germline V gene encodes CDR1 SNHLY and CDR2 FYNNEI. V was shortened by 4 bases and J by 1 base, with 10 bases between the two germline ends. This CDR3 contains 14 residues. CDR3 in amino acids: CASSVQTQNTEAFF. CDR3 nucleotides: TGTGCCAGCAGTGTGCAGACTCAGAACACTGAAGCTTTCTTT.

The chain joins TRBV10-3 to TRBJ1-1; no definite D call. The CDR3 sequence is 14 residues long. Germline CDR1 reads ENHRY; CDR2 reads SYGVKD. The V end was cut by 0 bases, the J end by 4 bases, with 9 bases between. DNA for the CDR3: TGTGCCATCAGTGAGTCGATTTTCGGCACTGAAGCTTTCTTT. Translation: CAISESIFGTEAFF.

In the case of this clone: At the DNA level, this CDR3 is encoded by other sequences in the same sample as well. The chain uses TRBV12-3 or TRBV12-4 and TRBJ1-1, with D hard to call. V lost 2 bases to trimming and J lost 1 base, with 5 bases between them. The CDR3 extends over 13 amino acids. This chain's CDR3 is CASSLTGNTEAFF. The CDR3 DNA follows: TGTGCCAGCAGTTTAACTGGGAACACTGAAGCTTTCTTT.

The chain couples TRBV6-2 or TRBV6-3 to TRBJ1-2; D not certain. This CDR3 has 14 residues. Germline lookup yields CDR1 MNHEY and CDR2 SVGEGT. The V end was cut by 5 bases, the J end by 4 bases, with 14 bases between. CDR3: CASSPFGISYGYTF. CDR3 bases: TGTGCCAGCAGTCCCTTTGGTATTAGCTATGGCTACACCTTC.

The J gene is TRBJ2-3, the V gene TRBV19, with D possibly TRBD1 on 6 matching bases. This CDR3 contains 14 residues. Trimming shortened V by 4 bases and J by 3 bases, and 11 bases separated the two germline ends. Germline V CDR1 and CDR2: LNHDA, SQIVND (reference sequence). For the CDR3, the DNA is TGTGCCAGTAGTACAGGGGTCGGAACAGATACGCAGTATTTT. This sequence encodes CASSTGVGTDTQYF.

Here the CDR3 DNA reads TGTGCCAGCAGACTAAGTGGCGAGACCCAGTACTTC. This codes for CASRLSGETQYF. The chain uses TRBV2 and TRBJ2-5; no clear D gene. This CDR3 is built from 12 residues. The germline gives CDR1 SNHLY, CDR2 FYNNEI. Deletions cut 6 bases from V and 5 bases from J, with 10 bases between.

This clone was detected once. The gene calls are TRBV27 and TRBJ2-5, with TRBD1 matching over 8 bases. This CDR3 comprises 15 residues. Germline CDR1 reads MNHEY; CDR2 reads SMNVEV (reference sequence). The V gene end was trimmed by 2 bases and the J gene end by 4 bases; junction bases not matched to a gene: 6. The CDR3 DNA reads TGTGCCAGCAGTTTACCGGGACAGGCACCAGAGACCCAGTACTTC. Its translation: CASSLPGQAPETQYF.

This clone showed up just once. The rearrangement uses TRBV23-1 and TRBJ2-5; 10 bases match TRBD1. TRBV23-1 is recorded as an ORF, its role being uncertain. V shed 4 bases and J 0 bases; nucleotides not matched to a gene: 5. This CDR3 region has 16 residues. CDR3 sequence: CASSRTGQGDQETQYF. CDR3 DNA: TGCGCCAGCAGTCGAACCGGACAGGGGGACCAAGAGACCCAGTACTTC.

Only a few counts were recorded for this clone. The V and J genes are TRBV2 and TRBJ1-2, with a tentative D call TRBD1 (6 bases). The germline gives CDR1 SNHLY, CDR2 FYNNEI. The CDR3 consists of 12 residues. Trimming took off 8 bases at V and 2 bases at J, with 9 bases between the two ends. CDR3 bases: TGTGCCAGCGAAACAGGGAACTATGGCTACACCTTC. Encoded protein: CASETGNYGYTF.

The V gene is TRBV30, the J gene TRBJ1-1; TRBD1 aligns across 9 bases. J gave up 3 bases and V 3 bases, and 8 bases lay outside the gene matches. The CDR3 contains 15 residues. Germline V lookup: CDR1 GTSNPN, CDR2 SVGIG (reference sequence). The chain's CDR3 is CAWRARDRVHTEAFF. CDR3 coding DNA: TGTGCCTGGAGGGCAAGGGACAGGGTTCACACTGAAGCTTTCTTT.

The chain joins TRBV11-3 to TRBJ2-3, with D possibly matching TRBD1 (6 bases). Deletions cut 1 base from V and 4 bases from J, with 9 bases between. The germline V gene encodes CDR1 SGHNT and CDR2 YENEEA. This CDR3 contains 14 residues. The CDR3 protein is CASSLGTVADTQYF. CDR3 DNA: TGTGCCAGCAGCTTAGGGACAGTGGCAGATACGCAGTATTTT.